The 13 T cell receptor beta chains presented below share a single source sample, sequenced in a study of shared T cell receptors in the human thymus (dated by TCRdb to the early 2020s). Libraries were made using the immunoSEQ multiplex PCR assay. Held by TCRdb, this immuneACCESS table contains in-frame sequences only and omits some clones. Under half of the omission traces to an unresolved V gene where checked; the cause of the rest is unknown. A total of 500,000 to 750,000 clones appear in this sample, around 87% of them only once. The ten largest clones take up about 0.01% of the sample. This sample was also put to use in a study of human thymus T cells.

Material for sequencing was thymocytes. These TCRs come from a boy in the first two years of life with a congenital heart defect. Donor details come from another sample of the same person, matched by shared clones.

The chain has TRBV19 and TRBJ2-1; D is perhaps TRBD2 (5 bases). Germline V gene data show CDR1 as LNHDA and CDR2 as SQIVND (reference sequence). The ends were cut back, 7 bases at V and 1 base at J, with 8 bases in the middle. The CDR3 is made up of 13 amino acids. This CDR3 is CASKSGSYNEQFF. CDR3 coding DNA: TGTGCCAGTAAAAGCGGTTCCTACAATGAGCAGTTCTTC.

The rearrangement links TRBV5-6 to TRBJ2-3; tentative D call: TRBD1 (6 bases). Germline CDR1 SGHDT, CDR2 YYEEEE. V gave up 3 bases and J gave up 1 base, with 15 bases separating them. The CDR3 runs to 16 residues. The CDR3, as DNA: TGTGCCAGCAGCTCCAAGCGGACAGAGGGCACAGATACGCAGTATTTT. This encodes CASSSKRTEGTDTQYF.

The chain uses TRBV6-4 and TRBJ2-1; TRBD2 matches 10 bases. CDR1 MRHNA and CDR2 SNTAGT come from the germline V gene. V dropped 6 bases and J dropped 0; count of bases not matched to a gene: 11. The CDR3 loop spans 18 amino acids. The CDR3 DNA reads TGTGCCAGCAGCAAAGCGGGAGGGACCAGGAGCTCCTACAATGAGCAGTTCTTC. It codes for CASSKAGGTRSSYNEQFF.

V usage is TRBV5-8 and J usage is TRBJ2-1; 7 bases line up with TRBD1. CDR1 is SGHTS, CDR2 YDEGEE, per germline. The V gene end was trimmed by 2 bases and the J gene end by 4 bases; junction bases not matched to a gene: 6. This CDR3 has 15 amino acids. CDR3 DNA sequence: TGTGCCAGCAGCTTCCAAGGGACAGATTACAATGAGCAGTTCTTC. It yields the protein CASSFQGTDYNEQFF.

In nucleotides, the CDR3 is TGCGCCAGCAGTGTCAGGGGCACAGATACGCAGTATTTT. It codes for CASSVRGTDTQYF. The chain combines TRBV10-2 with TRBJ2-3; a possible D gene is TRBD1 (5 bases). CDR3 length: 13 amino acids. Germline V gene lookup returns CDR1 WSHSY and CDR2 SAAADI. V lost 4 bases and J lost 1, with 6 bases in between.

The gene calls are TRBV18 and TRBJ2-2, with D possibly matching TRBD2 (6 bases). Trimming removed 1 base at V and 3 bases at J, with 9 bases between. Germline loops: CDR1 KGHSH, CDR2 LQKENI. The CDR3 runs to 15 residues. CDR3 DNA: TGTGCCAGCTCACCACAAGCGGGCGACACCGGGGAGCTGTTTTTT. It yields the protein CASSPQAGDTGELFF. The full variable domain, completed using reference TRBV18 and TRBJ2-2, is NAGVMQNPRHLVRRRGQEARLRCSPMKGHSHVYWYRQLPEEGLKFMVYLQKENIIDESGMPKERFSAEFPKEGPSILRIQQVVRGDSAAYFCASSPQAGDTGELFFGEGSRLTVL.

The chain uses TRBV5-8 and TRBJ2-3, with D perhaps TRBD2 (6 bases). The germline V gene encodes CDR1 SGHTS and CDR2 YDEGEE. There are 18 residues in the CDR3. V was cut by 0 bases and J by 2 bases, with 19 bases left in between. The CDR3 reads CASSLAKGGRTHTDTQYF. Written as DNA, the CDR3 is TGTGCCAGCAGCTTGGCCAAGGGTGGGAGGACGCACACAGATACGCAGTATTTT.

This clone has more than one count but fewer than ten. This rearrangement joins TRBV4-1 to TRBJ2-3; 12 nucleotides agree with TRBD2. Germline trimming cut 8 bases from V and 4 bases from J; bases unmatched to any gene: 16. The CDR3 contains 18 residues. Germline V CDR1 and CDR2: MGHRA, YSYEKL. CDR3 nucleotide sequence: TGCGCCAGCGTTAGGACTAGCGGGAAATTTTATAGTTCAGATACGCAGTATTTT. The encoded protein is CASVRTSGKFYSSDTQYF.

This chain joins TRBV14 and TRBJ1-3; D perhaps matches TRBD1 (5 bases). Germline V gene data show CDR1 as SGHDN and CDR2 as FVKESK. Between the trimmed V and J ends, which lost 0 bases and 0 bases, there was a span of 15 bases. CDR3 length: 18 residues. The CDR3 DNA reads TGTGCCAGCAGCCAAGATGGGGGAGGCCCTAGCTCTGGAAACACCATATATTTT. This codes for CASSQDGGGPSSGNTIYF.

This clone has just one count. The chain couples TRBV6-5 to TRBJ2-1; the D gene is possibly TRBD1 (6 bases). Between the trimmed V and J ends, which lost 6 bases and 8 bases, there was a span of 20 bases. Germline V gives CDR1 MNHEY, CDR2 SVGAGI. This CDR3 region has 15 residues. This CDR3 reads CASRPGTLRGHEQFF. As DNA, the CDR3 is TGTGCCAGCAGACCCGGGACACTTCGCGGCCATGAGCAGTTCTTC.

This clone came up once. This chain connects TRBV18 to TRBJ2-1; TRBD2 matches 9 bases. Germline V gives CDR1 KGHSH, CDR2 LQKENI. Unmatched junction bases numbered 9, after V lost 1 base and J lost 2 bases. The length of the CDR3 is 18 residues. The CDR3 DNA reads as TGTGCCAGCTCACCACAGGCTAGCGGGAAGGTCCCCTACAATGAGCAGTTCTTC. It yields the protein CASSPQASGKVPYNEQFF.

The V call is TRBV6-6, the J call TRBJ1-1; tentatively, D is TRBD1 (6 bases). V lost 3 bases and J lost 2, with 16 bases in between. Germline-derived CDR1 and CDR2 are MNHNY and SVGAGI (reference sequence). There are 16 residues in the CDR3. CDR3 DNA sequence: TGTGCCAGCAGTTATCAGGACAGAGCCGTCAACACTGAAGCTTTCTTT. Protein sequence: CASSYQDRAVNTEAFF.

The V gene is TRBV2, the J gene TRBJ2-3; no definite D call. Trimming removed 1 base from V and 5 bases from J, with 19 bases in between. The CDR3 extends over 17 amino acids. Germline V CDR1 and CDR2: SNHLY, FYNNEI. The CDR3 loop reads CASSEGRDRPPGDTQYF. DNA for the CDR3: TGTGCCAGCAGTGAAGGGAGAGATCGCCCCCCCGGAGATACGCAGTATTTT.